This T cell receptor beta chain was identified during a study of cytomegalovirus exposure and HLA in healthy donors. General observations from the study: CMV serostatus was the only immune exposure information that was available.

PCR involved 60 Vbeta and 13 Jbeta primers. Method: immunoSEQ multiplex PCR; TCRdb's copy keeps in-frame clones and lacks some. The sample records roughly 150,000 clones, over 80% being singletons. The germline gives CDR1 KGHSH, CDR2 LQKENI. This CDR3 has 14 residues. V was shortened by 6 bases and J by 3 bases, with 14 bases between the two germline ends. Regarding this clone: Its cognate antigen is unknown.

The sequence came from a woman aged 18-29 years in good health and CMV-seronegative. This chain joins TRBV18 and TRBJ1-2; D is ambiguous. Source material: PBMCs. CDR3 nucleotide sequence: TGTGCCAGCTCCTCGAGGGATTATGACTATGGCTACACCTTC. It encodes CASSSRDYDYGYTF.